This TCR beta chain originates from a study of OX40 agonist ivuxolimab in advanced cancers. As for the study in general: Three patients, one with hepatocellular carcinoma and two with cutaneous melanoma, achieved partial responses. Study results and limitations: Blood T cells, both CD4+ and CD8+, expanded clonally by week 6 at 0.1 to 3.0 mg/kg.

With respect to this clone: Its antigen is not identified.

Here immunoSEQ multiplex PCR was the method, and the copy in TCRdb shows in-frame clones only, minus some. Of about 55,000 clones listed, roughly 87% are singletons. Sequencing was performed on CD4+ or CD8+ T cells sorted from blood, taken in a trial of the OX40 agonist ivuxolimab. The source of this sequence is an adult with an advanced solid tumor such as melanoma, head and neck, liver or kidney cancer.

The CDR3 loop is CASSGGNTEAFF. The DNA for the CDR3 is TGTGCCAGCAGTGGGGGGAACACTGAAGCTTTCTTT. The gene calls are TRBV2 and TRBJ1-1; D is ambiguous. The CDR3 runs 12 residues. Germline V CDR1 and CDR2: SNHLY, FYNNEI. V was trimmed by 4 bases and J by 1 base, leaving 4 bases between them. The variable domain in full, completed from reference TRBV2 and TRBJ1-1, reads EPEVTQTPSHQVTQMGQEVILRCVPISNHLYFYWYRQILGQKVEFLVSFYNNEISEKSEIFDDQFSVERPDGSNFTLKIRSTKLEDSAMYFCASSGGNTEAFFGQGTRLTVV.